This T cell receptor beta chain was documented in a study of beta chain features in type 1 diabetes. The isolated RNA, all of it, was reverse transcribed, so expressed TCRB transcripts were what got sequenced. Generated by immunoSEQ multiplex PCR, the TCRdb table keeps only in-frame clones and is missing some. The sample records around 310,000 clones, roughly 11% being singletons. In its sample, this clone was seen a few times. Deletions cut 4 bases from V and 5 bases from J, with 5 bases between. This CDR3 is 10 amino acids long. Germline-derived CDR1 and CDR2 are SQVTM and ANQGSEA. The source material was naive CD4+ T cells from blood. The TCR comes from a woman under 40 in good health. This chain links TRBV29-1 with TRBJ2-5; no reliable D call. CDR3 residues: CSVGAETQYF. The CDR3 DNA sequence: TGCAGCGTTGGGGCTGAGACCCAGTACTTC.